These 24 T cell receptor beta chains came from one sample sequenced in a study of blood T cell repertoires in COVID-19. Assay used: immunoSEQ multiplex PCR; TCRdb lists only in-frame clones, some missing. The table includes about 230,000 clones, roughly 81% detected once. The sequenced sample consisted of peripheral blood. The source is a woman older than 75 with COVID-19, enrolled during active disease.

In its sample, this clone was seen once. The genes are TRBV7-3 and TRBJ2-3; tentative D call: TRBD2 (6 bases). The CDR3 has 15 amino acids. The germline V gene has CDR1 SGHTA and CDR2 FQGTGA. V lost 3 bases to trimming and J lost 1 base, with 11 bases between them. CDR3 residues: CASSLGSSGTDTQYF. CDR3 DNA sequence: TGTGCCAGCAGCTTGGGGTCTAGCGGCACAGATACGCAGTATTTT. Combining the CDR3 with reference TRBV7-3 and TRBJ2-3 gives the whole variable domain GAGVSQTPSNKVTEKGKYVELRCDPISGHTALYWYRQSLGQGPEFLIYFQGTGAADDSGLPNDRFFAVRPEGSVSTLKIQRTERGDSAVYLCASSLGSSGTDTQYFGPGTRLTVL.

This clone has just one count. This chain links TRBV12-3 or TRBV12-4 with TRBJ1-1, with unresolved D. This CDR3 contains 13 residues. V shed 2 bases and J shed 6 bases, with 10 bases lying between them. The CDR3 region is CASSLIQRAEAFF. CDR3 nucleotides: TGTGCCAGCAGTTTAATCCAACGGGCTGAAGCTTTCTTT.

The CDR3 bases are TGTGCCAGCAGCGTTACCGGGACAAGGTCCGGGGAGCTGTTTTTT. It specifies CASSVTGTRSGELFF. The chain combines TRBV5-6 with TRBJ2-2, with D possibly matching TRBD1 (6 bases). The CDR3 contains 15 residues. The germline V gene encodes CDR1 SGHDT and CDR2 YYEEEE. V was shortened by 4 bases and J by 6 bases, with 16 bases between the two germline ends.

The chain employs TRBV9 and TRBJ2-1; tentative D call: TRBD1 (5 bases). Germline assignment: CDR1 SGDLS and CDR2 YYNGEE. V lost 5 bases, J lost 5 bases, and 11 bases lay in between. CDR3 length: 13 amino acids. Here the CDR3 reads CASSHWGDNEQFF. The CDR3 bases are TGTGCCAGCAGTCACTGGGGCGACAATGAGCAGTTCTTC.

The rearrangement uses TRBV7-2 and TRBJ2-7; D is perhaps TRBD2 (6 bases). V shed 5 bases and J shed 5 bases, with 25 bases lying between them. CDR3 length: 17 residues. Germline V gives CDR1 SGHTA, CDR2 FQGNSA. The CDR3 protein is CASSPQVGGVGSNEQYF. In DNA form, the CDR3 reads TGTGCCAGCAGCCCTCAGGTGGGCGGGGTCGGCTCGAACGAGCAGTACTTC.

This clone has only a few counts. V usage is TRBV5-1 and J usage is TRBJ1-1; D not resolved. The length of the CDR3 is 14 residues. Trimming shortened V by 7 bases and J by 0 bases, and 13 bases separated the two germline ends. Per the germline V gene, CDR1 is SGHRS and CDR2 is YFSETQ. The CDR3 DNA sequence: TGCGCCAGCGGGCGTGAGAGTGTGAACACTGAAGCTTTCTTT. Amino acids: CASGRESVNTEAFF.

The V and J genes are TRBV3-1 (or the pseudogene TRBV3-2) and TRBJ1-1; no reliable D call. With 4 bases removed from V and 1 base from J, the gap between germline ends came to 16 bases. Germline V CDR1 and CDR2: LGHDT, YNNKEL (reference sequence). CDR3 size: 16 residues. The CDR3 protein is CASSPEGPGRNTEAFF. In DNA form, the CDR3 reads TGTGCCAGCAGCCCAGAGGGCCCTGGGAGGAACACTGAAGCTTTCTTT.

The V gene is TRBV7-3, the J gene TRBJ2-4; 10 bases fit TRBD1. Germline trimming cut 5 bases from V and 7 bases from J; bases unmatched to any gene: 8. The CDR3 sequence is 15 residues long. The V gene's germline CDR1 is SGHTA and CDR2 FQGTGA. CDR3 region: CASSPGQGSINIQYF. CDR3 nucleotides: TGTGCCAGCAGCCCGGGACAGGGGTCGATTAACATTCAGTACTTC.

This clone was observed once. The chain couples TRBV3-1 (or the pseudogene TRBV3-2) to TRBJ1-6, with D uncertain. The CDR3 sequence is 15 residues long. Germline CDR1 is LGHDT and CDR2 is YNNKEL (reference sequence). V gave up 0 bases and J gave up 11 bases, with 14 bases separating them. The DNA of the CDR3 is TGTGCCAGCAGCCAAGAGACCGTAAAGAGGGCACCCCTCCACTTT. This translates into CASSQETVKRAPLHF.

V is TRBV6-2 or TRBV6-3 and J is TRBJ2-1; 7 bases agree with TRBD2. The CDR3 has 13 amino acids. V was clipped by 4 bases and J by 6 bases; unmatched bases: 3. The germline V gene has CDR1 MNHEY and CDR2 SVGEGT. The CDR3 reads CASSSLAVNEQFF. The CDR3 coding sequence is TGTGCCAGCAGTTCCCTAGCGGTCAATGAGCAGTTCTTC.

About this clone itself: One end of the junction fails to match germline, which may point to a read error. DNA of the CDR3: TGTGCCAGCAGTCCGGGAAGACAGGCCCGTGGCTTT. Translating gives CASSPGRQARGF. This chain links TRBV12-3 or TRBV12-4 with TRBJ1-1; D may be TRBD1 (6 bases). This CDR3 is 12 amino acids long.

The V and J genes are TRBV29-1 and TRBJ1-1; D is unresolved. The CDR3 spans 13 residues. Germline CDR1 is SQVTM and CDR2 is ANQGSEA. V was pared by 7 bases and J by 0 bases, with 12 bases between. In nucleotides, the CDR3 is TGCAGCGGACTTTCGGCCTTGAACACTGAAGCTTTCTTT. Its translation: CSGLSALNTEAFF.

Only one count was recorded for this clone. CDR3 bases: TGTGCCTGGAGTTCCCCGGACAGGGTGCGAGCTTTCTTT. Translated, it gives CAWSSPDRVRAFF. This sequence joins TRBV30 and TRBJ1-1; 8 bases agree with TRBD1. V shed 2 bases and J 10 bases; nucleotides not matched to a gene: 9. CDR1 is GTSNPN and CDR2 is SVGIG in the germline V gene (reference sequence). This CDR3 spans 13 amino acids.

This chain connects TRBV6-1 to TRBJ2-2; possible D gene TRBD2, 6 bases. V was shortened by 4 bases and J by 7 bases, with 19 bases between the two germline ends. CDR1 MNHNS and CDR2 SASEGT come from the germline V gene. There are 16 residues in the CDR3. CDR3 coding DNA: TGTGCCAGCAGTGGGGAGGCCCTGGGGTGGATCGGGGAGCTGTTTTTT. This translates into CASSGEALGWIGELFF.

This chain joins TRBV11-3 and TRBJ2-1; tentatively, D is TRBD2 (5 bases). V was trimmed by 0 bases and J by 9 bases, leaving 12 bases between them. Germline-derived CDR1 and CDR2 are SGHNT and YENEEA. This CDR3 contains 14 residues. The CDR3 loop reads CASSLERGQSEQFF. The CDR3 DNA reads TGTGCCAGCAGCTTAGAGAGAGGGCAGAGTGAGCAGTTCTTC.

J is TRBJ2-1 and V is TRBV7-2, with a possible D match to TRBD1 (6 bases). The V gene's germline CDR1 is SGHTA and CDR2 FQGNSA. The ends were cut back, 2 bases at V and 0 bases at J, with 11 bases in the middle. CDR3 length equals 16 residues. The CDR3 nucleotides read TGTGCCAGCAGCTTAAACAGGGCTAGCTCCTACAATGAGCAGTTCTTC. This codes for CASSLNRASSYNEQFF.

The chain recombines TRBV7-6 with TRBJ1-1; no clear D gene. This CDR3 region has 13 residues. Germline lookup yields CDR1 SGHVS and CDR2 FNYEAQ. Deletions cut 4 bases from V and 1 base from J, with 7 bases between. The DNA for the CDR3 is TGTGCCAGCAGCTCCAACTGGAACACTGAAGCTTTCTTT. Translated: CASSSNWNTEAFF. Filled out from reference TRBV7-6 and TRBJ1-1, the complete variable domain reads GAGVSQSPRYKVTKRGQDVALRCDPISGHVSLYWYRQALGQGPEFLTYFNYEAQQDKSGLPNDRFSAERPEGSISTLTIQRTEQRDSAMYRCASSSNWNTEAFFGQGTRLTVV.

This chain uses TRBV7-6 with TRBJ1-5; weak D call: TRBD1 (5 bases). The germline V gene has CDR1 SGHVS and CDR2 FNYEAQ. Trimming shortened V by 5 bases and J by 4 bases, and 15 bases separated the two germline ends. This CDR3 comprises 15 residues. The CDR3 DNA reads as TGTGCCAGCAGCCCGAGCGGGGGTGGGAATCAGCCCCAGCATTTT. Translating it yields CASSPSGGGNQPQHF. The whole variable domain, remainder taken from reference TRBV7-6 and TRBJ1-5, is GAGVSQSPRYKVTKRGQDVALRCDPISGHVSLYWYRQALGQGPEFLTYFNYEAQQDKSGLPNDRFSAERPEGSISTLTIQRTEQRDSAMYRCASSPSGGGNQPQHFGDGTRLSIL.

CDR3 DNA: TGTGCCAGCCTCTTCATGAGTGACACCGGGGAGCTGTTTTTT. Protein product: CASLFMSDTGELFF. The rearrangement links TRBV6-5 to TRBJ2-2; D is ambiguous. CDR3 length: 14 amino acids. V was clipped by 8 bases and J by 3 bases, with 13 bases between them. CDR1 is MNHEY, CDR2 SVGAGI, per germline.

This chain uses TRBV5-1 with TRBJ1-2; 8 positions agree with TRBD1. The germline gives CDR1 SGHRS, CDR2 YFSETQ. The CDR3 length is 14 residues. The junction had 6 bases not matched to a gene; V was cut back by 0 bases and J by 8 bases. The DNA for the CDR3 is TGCGCCAGCAGCTTGGGGACAGGGATGAGGGGCTACACCTTC. Protein product: CASSLGTGMRGYTF.

The chain links TRBV6-5 to TRBJ2-1; 11 nucleotides agree with TRBD2. This CDR3 comprises 15 residues. Per the germline V gene, CDR1 is MNHEY and CDR2 is SVGAGI. V dropped 6 bases and J dropped 6; count of bases not matched to a gene: 7. CDR3 nucleotides: TGTGCCAGCAGGCTACTAGCGGGAGTACCCAATGAGCAGTTCTTC. Translated: CASRLLAGVPNEQFF.

The chain links TRBV3-1 (or the pseudogene TRBV3-2) to TRBJ1-2; D is unresolved. This CDR3 has 14 amino acids. Germline CDR1 and CDR2: LGHDT and YNNKEL (reference sequence). The V and J ends lost 1 base and 4 bases respectively, with 10 bases between them. The CDR3 sequence: CASSQVGTVYGYTF. CDR3 sequence (DNA): TGTGCCAGCAGCCAAGTTGGTACAGTCTATGGCTACACCTTC.

This clone has just one count. The V and J genes are TRBV2 and TRBJ2-3; 8 bases line up with TRBD1. The V gene's germline CDR1 is SNHLY and CDR2 FYNNEI. V was pared by 6 bases and J by 2 bases, with 7 bases of the junction left unmatched. This CDR3 contains 15 residues. CDR3 protein: CASRVQGAPTDTQYF. The CDR3 DNA reads TGTGCCAGCAGAGTTCAGGGGGCCCCCACAGATACGCAGTATTTT. Complete variable domain (other parts from reference TRBV2 and TRBJ2-3): EPEVTQTPSHQVTQMGQEVILRCVPISNHLYFYWYRQILGQKVEFLVSFYNNEISEKSEIFDDQFSVERPDGSNFTLKIRSTKLEDSAMYFCASRVQGAPTDTQYFGPGTRLTVL.

The V gene is TRBV14, the J gene TRBJ1-1, with 9 bases that match TRBD1. The CDR3 covers 15 residues. Germline V gives CDR1 SGHDN, CDR2 FVKESK. The trim removed 1 base at V and 3 bases at J, leaving 3 bases unmatched. The CDR3 spells CASSQGGTGYTEAFF. The CDR3 DNA follows: TGTGCCAGCAGCCAAGGGGGGACAGGGTACACTGAAGCTTTCTTT.